These 30 T cell receptor beta chains came from one sample sequenced in a study of human T cells and chemical hapten exposure. MiXCR was run by TCRdb on the RACE reads, yielding one entry per CDR3 protein. The profile shows fewer than 150,000 distinct CDR3 sequences, over 9.5% of them singletons. Time point reported: patch test 2, 6 weeks after DPC sensitization. Described treatment: therapeutic diphenylcyclopropenone sensitization with weekly scalp DPC. This material consisted of whole blood, taken in connection with sensitization to the hapten diphenylcyclopropenone (DPC). These receptors all come from a woman aged 45-65 years with alopecia areata. Some clones in this sample may be carry-over from other donors' samples.

This clonotype was observed a few times. This chain joins TRBV6-5 and TRBJ1-6; perhaps TRBD1 as D (5 bases). This CDR3 has 15 amino acids. The germline V gene encodes CDR1 MNHEY and CDR2 SVGAGI. V was shortened by 4 bases and J by 7 bases, with 14 bases between the two germline ends. In nucleotides, the CDR3 is TGTGCCAGCAGTTTCGGGACGACACCAAATTCACCCCTCCACTTT. Residues: CASSFGTTPNSPLHF.

The table lists this clonotype with many counts. The chain carries TRBV11-2 and TRBJ2-3; D call uncertain. The germline V and J ends were trimmed by 1 base and 1 base, with 6 bases remaining between them. The CDR3 is made up of 14 amino acids. CDR1 is SGHAT and CDR2 is FQNNGV in the germline V gene. CDR3 DNA sequence: TGTGCCAGCAGCTTAGGGGTTGGCACAGATACGCAGTATTTT. Residues: CASSLGVGTDTQYF.

Points on this clonotype: The junction departs from germline at one end; a sequencing error may be responsible. The chain employs TRBV7-2 and TRBJ1-3; 8 bases align to TRBD1. The CDR3 consists of 17 residues. From germline, CDR1 is SGHTA and CDR2 FQGNSA. CDR3 DNA: TGTGCCAGCAGCCTACCGGGGACAGGAACGGCCGGAATCACCATATATTTT. Protein product: CASSLPGTGTAGITIYF.

This clonotype was recorded at least ten times. The chain joins TRBV11-2 to TRBJ2-1; 10 nucleotides agree with TRBD1. From germline, CDR1 is SGHAT and CDR2 FQNNGV. The CDR3 contains 14 residues. Trimming took 5 bases from V and 11 from J; bases not matched to a gene: 9. The CDR3 protein is CASSQDRGQWKQFF. The CDR3 bases are TGTGCCAGCAGCCAAGACAGGGGGCAGTGGAAGCAGTTCTTC.

In regard to this clonotype: A much larger clone differs by one base, so this may be a read error. CDR3 residues: CASSAAGLPYGYTF. In DNA, the CDR3 is TGTGCCAGTAGTGCAGCAGGACTGCCCTATGGCTACACCTTC. This sequence joins TRBV19 and TRBJ1-2; no clear D. V was shortened by 5 bases and J by 4 bases, with 14 bases between the two germline ends. The V gene's germline CDR1 is LNHDA and CDR2 SQIVND (reference sequence). This CDR3 has 14 residues.

This clonotype was recorded at least ten times. The chain is built from TRBV20-1 and TRBJ1-2; D perhaps matches TRBD1 (5 bases). The V end lost 0 bases, the J end lost 6 bases, and 17 bases lay between the germline ends. The germline V gene has CDR1 DFQATT and CDR2 SNEGSKA (reference sequence). The CDR3 is made up of 15 amino acids. The CDR3 here is CSARDSARGSDGYTF. The CDR3 bases are TGCAGTGCTAGAGATTCCGCTCGGGGCAGCGATGGCTACACCTTC.

This clonotype was recorded at least ten times. This chain joins TRBV6-2 or TRBV6-3 and TRBJ2-7; no firm D call. V lost 5 bases, J lost 9 bases, and 14 bases lay in between. CDR3 length: 12 amino acids. Germline V gene lookup returns CDR1 MNHEY and CDR2 SVGEGT. DNA of the CDR3: TGTGCCAGCAGTACAGACATCTCAGGGCAGTACTTC. Protein: CASSTDISGQYF.

In this sample, this clonotype turned up a few times. The J gene is TRBJ2-7, the V gene TRBV18, with D perhaps TRBD1 (6 bases). V shed 3 bases and J shed 6 bases, with 12 bases lying between them. The CDR3 sequence is 13 residues long. Germline V lookup: CDR1 KGHSH, CDR2 LQKENI. The CDR3 DNA reads TGTGCCAGCTCACCGGCCCGGGACACCGAGCAGTACTTC. This codes for CASSPARDTEQYF.

This clonotype is a singleton in its sample. The chain has TRBV18 and TRBJ2-3, with D uncertain. V was clipped by 9 bases and J by 1 base, with 8 bases between them. The CDR3 has 12 amino acids. Germline-derived CDR1 and CDR2 are KGHSH and LQKENI. For the CDR3, the DNA is TGTGCCAGTACGGCACGCACAGATACGCAGTATTTT. The encoded protein is CASTARTDTQYF.

J is TRBJ2-6 and V is TRBV6-5; weak D call: TRBD2 (6 bases). Looked up from germline, CDR1 is MNHEY and CDR2 is SVGAGI. V lost 7 bases to trimming and J lost 3 bases, with 10 bases between them. The CDR3 sequence is 14 residues long. The CDR3 region is CASTRGFGANVLTF. The CDR3 nucleotides read TGTGCCAGCACTCGGGGGTTTGGGGCCAACGTCCTGACTTTC.

This clonotype was picked up a small number of times. The gene calls are TRBV7-2 and TRBJ2-7, with D perhaps TRBD1 or TRBD2 (6 bases each). Germline V lookup: CDR1 SGHTA, CDR2 FQGNSA. The CDR3 contains 15 residues. V dropped 5 bases and J dropped 0 bases, with 14 bases sitting between them. CDR3 coding DNA: TGTGCCAGCAGCCGCCGGGGGCAAAGCTCCTACGAGCAGTACTTC. Translating it yields CASSRRGQSSYEQYF. Full variable domain (rest looked up from reference TRBV7-2 and TRBJ2-7): GAGVSQSPSNKVTEKGKDVELRCDPISGHTALYWYRQSLGQGLEFLIYFQGNSAPDKSGLPSDRFSAERTGGSVSTLTIQRTQQEDSAVYLCASSRRGQSSYEQYFGPGTRLTVT.

The chain employs TRBV20-1 and TRBJ2-2; 8 bases fit TRBD1. This CDR3 comprises 15 residues. Germline loops: CDR1 DFQATT, CDR2 SNEGSKA (reference sequence). After removal of 2 bases from V and 5 bases from J, the junction contained 7 bases not matched to a gene. CDR3 sequence reads: CSARRSQGATGELFF. CDR3 coding DNA: TGCAGTGCTAGAAGATCTCAGGGGGCAACCGGGGAGCTGTTTTTT.

This clonotype appeared many times. The rearrangement joins TRBV12-3 or TRBV12-4 to TRBJ2-3; 9 bases match TRBD1. There are 15 residues in the CDR3. The junction had 2 bases not matched to a gene; V was cut back by 4 bases and J by 0 bases. DNA of the CDR3: TGTGCCAGCAGTTCCGGGACAGGGAGCACAGATACGCAGTATTTT. Protein sequence: CASSSGTGSTDTQYF.

At least ten counts were recorded for this clonotype. The J gene is TRBJ1-5, the V gene TRBV6-2 or TRBV6-3, with D perhaps matching TRBD1 (5 bases). There are 17 residues in the CDR3. V lost 2 bases and J 4 bases, leaving 18 bases between the germline ends. Germline V lookup: CDR1 MNHEY, CDR2 SVGEGT. The CDR3, as DNA: TGTGCCAGCAGTTACGATTCGGGGCAGCCCCGTAATCAGCCCCAGCATTTT. This translates into CASSYDSGQPRNQPQHF.

J is TRBJ1-5 and V is TRBV7-9; 10 bases map to TRBD1. With 4 bases clipped from V and 2 bases from J, the junction kept 2 bases outside the gene matches. Germline V gives CDR1 SEHNR, CDR2 FQNEAQ (reference sequence). CDR3 size: 15 residues. The CDR3 spells CASSWTGGGNQPQHF. Written as DNA, the CDR3 is TGTGCCAGCAGCTGGACAGGGGGGGGCAATCAGCCCCAGCATTTT.

This clonotype was seen a few times. The chain combines TRBV5-1 with TRBJ1-5; D uncertain. The CDR3 has 14 residues. In germline, CDR1 is SGHRS, CDR2 YFSETQ. Trimming removed 0 bases at V and 3 bases at J, with 7 bases between. Here the CDR3 DNA reads TGCGCCAGCAGCTTGGGTCCAAACAATCAGCCCCAGCATTTT. Its translation: CASSLGPNNQPQHF.

In this sample, this clonotype turned up many times. The CDR3: CASTPGGGDWQYF. In nucleotides, the CDR3 is TGTGCCAGCACCCCGGGGGGAGGGGACTGGCAGTACTTC. The rearrangement links TRBV27 to TRBJ2-7; TRBD2 aligns across 7 bases. Germline CDR1 and CDR2: MNHEY and SMNVEV (reference sequence). J gave up 9 bases and V 7 bases, and 12 bases lay outside the gene matches. This CDR3 contains 13 residues.

This clonotype was seen a handful of times. The chain uses TRBV3-1 and TRBJ2-4; D is unresolved. V was shortened by 4 bases and J by 0 bases, with 10 bases between the two germline ends. Germline V gives CDR1 LGHDT, CDR2 YNNKEL (reference sequence). The CDR3 contains 15 residues. In DNA, the CDR3 is TGTGCCAGCAGCCCCCGTGAAGGAGCCAAAAACATTCAGTACTTC. Amino acid sequence: CASSPREGAKNIQYF.

This clonotype was seen ten or more times. The DNA of the CDR3 is TGCAGTGCTAGAGATCCCACTAGCGGGAGGGCCGGTGAGCAGTTCTTC. Protein product: CSARDPTSGRAGEQFF. The chain has TRBV20-1 and TRBJ2-1; 13 nucleotides agree with TRBD2. Germline CDR1 reads DFQATT; CDR2 reads SNEGSKA (reference sequence). V lost 0 bases and J lost 9; bases outside the gene matches: 8. The CDR3 is 16 amino acids.

The V call is TRBV5-1, the J call TRBJ1-2, with TRBD1 matching 7 bases. V trimming: 4 bases; J trimming: 2 bases; junction bases outside the gene matches: 8. This CDR3 region has 15 residues. Germline assignment: CDR1 SGHRS and CDR2 YFSETQ. The CDR3 nucleotides are TGCGCCAGCAGCCGACGGACAGGCAACAACTATGGCTACACCTTC. Residues: CASSRRTGNNYGYTF.

This clonotype was found a few times. The chain is built from TRBV20-1 and TRBJ2-3, with TRBD2 identical over 13 bases. This CDR3 comprises 16 residues. With 3 bases clipped from V and 3 bases from J, the junction kept 6 bases outside the gene matches. Germline V gene data show CDR1 as DFQATT and CDR2 as SNEGSKA (reference sequence). The CDR3 DNA sequence: TGCAGTGCTAGTCCCGGACTAGCGGGAGATACAGATACGCAGTATTTT. Translated, it gives CSASPGLAGDTDTQYF.

This clonotype occurred a few times. The V and J genes are TRBV20-1 and TRBJ2-5, with 8 positions matching TRBD2. The CDR3 is 15 amino acids. The junction had 11 bases not matched to a gene; V was cut back by 6 bases and J by 2 bases. CDR1 and CDR2 from the germline V gene are DFQATT and SNEGSKA (reference sequence). The CDR3 here is CSAQPREGVQETQYF. The CDR3 DNA reads TGCAGTGCCCAGCCCCGGGAGGGGGTGCAAGAGACCCAGTACTTC.

On this clonotype: A read error may produce the germline difference seen at one junction end. The CDR3 DNA reads TGTGCCCGGAGCCCCGTAAAAAATGGCAATCAGCCCCAGCATTTT. Translating it yields CARSPVKNGNQPQHF. The J gene is TRBJ1-5, the V gene TRBV30; D is unresolved. Per germline, CDR1 GTSNPN and CDR2 SVGIG (reference sequence). The CDR3 contains 15 residues.

This clonotype was seen many times. The genes are TRBV7-9 and TRBJ1-1; 7 positions agree with TRBD1. The CDR3 has 13 residues. Germline CDR1 is SEHNR and CDR2 is FQNEAQ (reference sequence). Germline trimming cut 8 bases from V and 8 bases from J; bases unmatched to any gene: 11. The CDR3 loop reads CASSARDSLEAFF. The CDR3 DNA reads TGTGCCAGCTCAGCCAGGGACAGCCTGGAAGCTTTCTTT.

V gene TRBV29-1 combines with J gene TRBJ2-7; D unresolved. The CDR3 loop spans 12 amino acids. Germline CDR1 and CDR2: SQVTM and ANQGSEA. Trimming pared 6 bases from V and 4 bases from J, leaving 13 bases between. The DNA for the CDR3 is TGCAGCGTAGCCGTCGGCCTTTACGAGCAGTACTTC. This translates into CSVAVGLYEQYF.

This rearrangement joins TRBV5-4 to TRBJ1-1, with a possible D match to TRBD1 (6 bases). Trimming removed 3 bases from V and 1 base from J, with 13 bases in between. There are 15 residues in the CDR3. The germline gives CDR1 SGHNT, CDR2 YYREEE (reference sequence). As DNA, the CDR3 is TGTGCCAGCAGCTATAAGGGACACCAGAACACTGAAGCTTTCTTT. Protein: CASSYKGHQNTEAFF.

This clonotype was detected a few times. V gene TRBV20-1 combines with J gene TRBJ2-5, with D hard to call. Trimming removed 0 bases at V and 4 bases at J, with 30 bases between. The CDR3 length is 20 residues. Germline V lookup: CDR1 DFQATT, CDR2 SNEGSKA (reference sequence). The DNA of the CDR3 is TGCAGTGCTAGAGACCCGCGGCCCGACCGAAACACCCGAACGGCAGAGACCCAGTACTTC. This gives the protein CSARDPRPDRNTRTAETQYF.

The rearrangement uses TRBV5-1 and TRBJ2-5; TRBD2 matches at 8 bases. The CDR3 extends over 16 amino acids. Germline trimming cut 4 bases from V and 3 bases from J; bases unmatched to any gene: 11. The germline CDR1 and CDR2 sequences are SGHRS and YFSETQ. The DNA of the CDR3 is TGCGCCAGCAGCAACGGAGCGGGAGTGGGGGAAGAGACCCAGTACTTC. It translates to CASSNGAGVGEETQYF.

This chain joins TRBV11-1 and TRBJ2-1; the D gene is possibly TRBD1 (5 bases). The CDR3 has 13 residues. V was shortened by 6 bases and J by 8 bases, with 14 bases between the two germline ends. CDR1 and CDR2 (germline): SGHAT, FQDESV (reference sequence). The CDR3 loop reads CASSRQGRDEQFF. Here the CDR3 DNA reads TGTGCCAGCAGTAGGCAGGGTCGGGATGAGCAGTTCTTC.

This clonotype was picked up many times. The chain employs TRBV7-2 and TRBJ2-2; 8 bases line up with TRBD1. The CDR3 runs to 15 residues. The germline gives CDR1 SGHTA, CDR2 FQGNSA. The V segment lost 3 bases and the J segment 8 bases; nucleotides outside the gene matches: 8. CDR3 coding DNA: TGTGCCAGCAGCTTCCAGGGGGCGATTGGTGGGGAGCTGTTTTTT. Translation gives CASSFQGAIGGELFF.